The clone carrying this TCR beta chain was seen more than once but under ten times. Looked up from germline, CDR1 is SGHTA and CDR2 is FQGTGA. Trimming removed 5 bases at V and 1 base at J, with 13 bases between. The CDR3 runs 15 residues. These data belong to a study of T cells in Graves' hyperthyroidism and ophthalmopathy. TCR beta CDR3 regions were amplified from RNA transcripts. During a first-round RT-PCR of the TCR CDR3, the HTBI primer set was used. TCRdb ran MiXCR on the multiplex PCR reads and lists one entry per CDR3 protein. In the table there are a few hundred thousand distinct CDR3 sequences, approximately 15% of which are singletons.

Sequenced material: blood. The chain is built from TRBV7-3 and TRBJ2-3, with a possible D match to TRBD1 (6 bases). The receptor was isolated from a woman aged 30 to 39 with Graves' hyperthyroidism. The CDR3 loop reads CASSVVPGGTDTQYF. The CDR3 DNA follows: TGTGCCAGCAGCGTCGTTCCAGGGGGCACAGATACGCAGTATTTT.